The source of this TCR beta chain is a study of blood T cell repertoires in COVID-19. Study at large: Sources were T cells, B-cell-depleted T cells, or PBMCs; the material itself was cDNA or gDNA.

Clinical history reported by participants formed the basis on which cohorts were assigned. CDR1 and CDR2 from the germline V gene are SGHRS and YFSETQ. This CDR3 contains 15 residues. Deletions cut 3 bases from V and 4 bases from J, with 11 bases between. Per the original data handling: It was from reference gene primer amplification that nucleated cell counts were estimated. The protocol was immunoSEQ multiplex PCR, while the TCRdb copy is restricted to in-frame clones and leaves out a portion. V and J calls plus clone size are reproduced from that table; the DNA served to infer D and trimming. Of 200,000 to 300,000 clones listed, about 87% are singletons.

This TCR derives from a man aged 45-60 years who had been exposed to COVID-19. Specimen: PBMCs or T cells enriched from blood (not recorded which). The rearrangement uses TRBV5-1 and TRBJ2-6, with TRBD2 as a possible D gene (5 bases). DNA of the CDR3: TGCGCCAGCAGCTCAGAGGGTTCCGGGGCCAACGTCCTGACTTTC. Its protein is CASSSEGSGANVLTF.